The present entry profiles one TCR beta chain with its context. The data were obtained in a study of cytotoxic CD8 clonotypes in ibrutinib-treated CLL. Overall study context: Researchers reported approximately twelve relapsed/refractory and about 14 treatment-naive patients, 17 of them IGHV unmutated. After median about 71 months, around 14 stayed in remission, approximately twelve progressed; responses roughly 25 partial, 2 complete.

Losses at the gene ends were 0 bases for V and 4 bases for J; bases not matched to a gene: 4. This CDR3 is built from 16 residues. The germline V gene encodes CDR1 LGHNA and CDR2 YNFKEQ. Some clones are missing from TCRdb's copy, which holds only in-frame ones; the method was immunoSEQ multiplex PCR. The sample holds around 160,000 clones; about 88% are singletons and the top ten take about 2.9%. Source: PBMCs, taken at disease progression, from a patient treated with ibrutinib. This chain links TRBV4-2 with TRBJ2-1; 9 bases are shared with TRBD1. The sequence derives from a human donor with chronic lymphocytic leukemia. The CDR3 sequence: CASSQDLTGGYNEQFF. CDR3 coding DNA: TGTGCCAGCAGCCAAGATTTGACAGGGGGTTACAATGAGCAGTTCTTC.